This entry concerns a single T cell receptor beta chain. Its specificity is not known. Clones were sequenced by immunoSEQ multiplex PCR, and TCRdb holds only the in-frame ones, with some missing. The data show about 96,000 clones, with 90% to 95% seen just once and approximately 0.18% held by the top ten. This entry comes from a study of graft-versus-host responses after intestinal transplantation. The overall study: Anti-thymocyte globulin induction preceded roughly 3 years of tacrolimus and steroid maintenance in all recipients. Findings of the study overall: Recipient marrow contained GvH clones, some of which appeared first in ileum or blood.

The germline gives CDR1 SGHTA, CDR2 FQGNSA. V was pared by 3 bases and J by 3 bases, with 4 bases of the junction left unmatched. This CDR3 has 14 amino acids. The specimen was unstimulated CD4+ T cells sorted from spleen or lymph node cells, collected before intestinal transplant. The TCR comes from a human donor who received an intestinal transplant. The chain uses TRBV7-2 and TRBJ2-7; 8 nucleotides agree with TRBD2. For the CDR3, the DNA is TGTGCCAGCAGCTTCTCCCGGGGGGGCTACGAGCAGTACTTC. It translates to CASSFSRGGYEQYF.